These T cell receptor beta chains were read from a single sample in a study of cytomegalovirus exposure and HLA in healthy donors. Assay used: immunoSEQ multiplex PCR; TCRdb lists only in-frame clones, some missing. The table shows some 150,000 clones, with roughly 79% occurring only once. Sequenced sample: PBMCs. The receptor source for this set is a woman between 45 and 65 years old in good health and CMV-seronegative. Both conserved end residues are part of each CDR3. The D gene is left open where the match is weak. Some rows mark clone size as missing; the rest say once, few, many or name a class of expanded clone.

j_gene: TRBJ1-2
v_gene: TRBV16
abundance: .
d_gene: .
CDR3nt: TGTGCCAGCAGCGCCTCCGCAAGCCCTTCCTATGGCTACACCTTC
CDR3aa: CASSASASPSYGYTF

j_gene: TRBJ2-7
v_gene: TRBV12-5
abundance: .
d_gene: .
CDR3nt: TGTGCTAGTGGTCCCGGAGGACCCTCCTCGGGCTACGAGCAGTACTTC
CDR3aa: CASGPGGPSSGYEQYF

j_gene: TRBJ2-1
v_gene: TRBV27
abundance: .
d_gene: TRBD1
CDR3nt: TGTGCCAGCAGTCCCTCGGGACAGTTCTCCTACAATGAGCAGTTCTTC
CDR3aa: CASSPSGQFSYNEQFF

j_gene: TRBJ1-1
v_gene: TRBV5-1
abundance: once
d_gene: .
CDR3nt: TGCGCCAGCGGGCGGGGAGGTGGGAACACTGAAGCTTTCTTT
CDR3aa: CASGRGGGNTEAFF

j_gene: TRBJ1-1
v_gene: TRBV6-5
abundance: .
d_gene: TRBD1
CDR3nt: TGTGCCAGCAGTACCGGGACAGGGAGAGCTTTCTTT
CDR3aa: CASSTGTGRAFF

j_gene: TRBJ1-6
v_gene: TRBV7-9
abundance: .
d_gene: TRBD1
CDR3nt: TGTGCCAGCAGCTTAGTAGGTGGGGCAGGGGGCATCTCACCCCTCCACTTT
CDR3aa: CASSLVGGAGGISPLHF

j_gene: TRBJ1-4
v_gene: TRBV6-6
abundance: once
d_gene: TRBD1
CDR3nt: TGTGCCAGCAGCAAAGGACAGGGGTTAACTAATGAAAAACTGTTTTTT
CDR3aa: CASSKGQGLTNEKLFF

j_gene: TRBJ1-2
v_gene: TRBV7-9
abundance: .
d_gene: TRBD1
CDR3nt: TGTGCCAGCAGCTTAGGGGGACAGGGAGAAGGCTACACCTTC
CDR3aa: CASSLGGQGEGYTF

j_gene: TRBJ2-5
v_gene: TRBV7-8
abundance: .
d_gene: .
CDR3nt: TGTGCCAGCAGCTTTAATAAGGGGGGGCATAAAGAGACCCAGTACTTC
CDR3aa: CASSFNKGGHKETQYF

j_gene: TRBJ2-2
v_gene: TRBV9
abundance: .
d_gene: TRBD2
CDR3nt: TGTGCCAGCAGCGGAAGAGGACTAGCGGGGGGGAACACCGGGGAGCTGTTTTTT
CDR3aa: CASSGRGLAGGNTGELFF